Below, 3 T cell receptor beta chains from the same sample are listed, as sequenced in a study of cytomegalovirus exposure and HLA in healthy donors (dated by TCRdb to between 2016 and 2019). The library was obtained by the immunoSEQ multiplex PCR assay. A mixture of 60 forward primers for TCR Vbeta segments and 13 reverse primers for TCR Jbeta segments was used in the multiplex PCR. TCRdb took this table from immuneACCESS and kept in-frame rearrangements with V and J called. Such tables lack part of the clones; where checked against another copy, unresolved V genes explain under half of the gap, and the rest is unexplained. This sample holds about 130,000 clones; less than 85% were observed only once. The ten most abundant clones make up just over 2.5% of the sample. Sequenced: PBMCs. The receptors were sampled from a man aged 25 to 40 in good health and CMV-seronegative.

This rearrangement joins TRBV5-4 to TRBJ2-7, with TRBD1 matching 8 bases. The junction had 4 bases not matched to a gene; V was cut back by 2 bases and J by 6 bases. Germline V lookup: CDR1 SGHNT, CDR2 YYREEE (reference sequence). The CDR3 is 13 amino acids. The DNA for the CDR3 is TGTGCCAGCAGCTTTAGTACAGGGGGCGAGCAGTACTTC. This codes for CASSFSTGGEQYF.

V usage is TRBV14 and J usage is TRBJ2-3, with D uncertain. CDR3 length equals 13 residues. The germline V gene encodes CDR1 SGHDN and CDR2 FVKESK. The V end lost 0 bases, the J end lost 8 bases, and 9 bases lay between the germline ends. The CDR3 here is CASSQEATTTQYF. In DNA form, the CDR3 reads TGTGCCAGCAGCCAAGAGGCCACTACTACGCAGTATTTT.

The genes are TRBV27 and TRBJ2-7; D is unresolved. Per germline, CDR1 MNHEY and CDR2 SMNVEV (reference sequence). This CDR3 comprises 15 residues. V lost 6 bases and J 5 bases, leaving 20 bases between the germline ends. CDR3 DNA: TGTGCCAGCAGCCCTGCAGGTGAAGGCTTCAACGAGCAGTACTTC. Residues: CASSPAGEGFNEQYF.